What follows are 22 T cell receptor beta chains derived from one specimen sequenced in a study of blood T cell repertoires in COVID-19. Clones were sequenced by immunoSEQ multiplex PCR, and TCRdb holds only the in-frame ones, with some missing. The sample lists 210,000 or so clones, about 83% seen once, with 7.6% in the top ten. The sequencing input was peripheral blood. All receptors come from a woman aged 45-59 years with active or convalescent COVID-19.

CDR3 residues: CASSTTGAYGYTF. The CDR3 DNA sequence: TGTGCCAGCAGTACGACAGGGGCCTATGGCTACACCTTC. The chain carries TRBV5-6 and TRBJ1-2; 8 bases are shared with TRBD1. Germline loops: CDR1 SGHDT, CDR2 YYEEEE. After removal of 5 bases from V and 4 bases from J, the junction contained 4 bases not matched to a gene. CDR3 length: 13 amino acids. The whole variable domain, filled in from reference TRBV5-6 and TRBJ1-2, reads DAGVTQSPTHLIKTRGQQVTLRCSPKSGHDTVSWYQQALGQGPQFIFQYYEEEERQRGNFPDRFSGHQFPNYSSELNVNALLLGDSALYLCASSTTGAYGYTFGSGTRLTVV.

V is TRBV5-6 and J is TRBJ1-2; D gene ambiguous. CDR3 length: 12 residues. CDR1 SGHDT and CDR2 YYEEEE come from the germline V gene. V lost 0 bases and J lost 5, with 5 bases in between. CDR3 loop: CASSLEQYGYTF. The CDR3 nucleotides read TGTGCCAGCAGCTTGGAACAGTATGGCTACACCTTC.

In this sample, this clone turned up once. V usage is TRBV5-1 and J usage is TRBJ1-1, with D perhaps TRBD1 (6 bases). The CDR3 extends over 13 amino acids. The germline CDR1 and CDR2 sequences are SGHRS and YFSETQ. V was trimmed by 3 bases and J by 8 bases, leaving 14 bases between them. CDR3 sequence reads: CASSSFGGSEAFF. Here the CDR3 DNA reads TGCGCCAGCAGCTCTTTTGGGGGCTCGGAAGCTTTCTTT.

This clone was detected only once. The chain employs TRBV10-1 and TRBJ2-1, with D possibly matching TRBD1 (6 bases). This CDR3 spans 13 amino acids. Looked up from germline, CDR1 is WNHNN and CDR2 is SYGVQD (reference sequence). Trimming removed 5 bases from V and 6 bases from J, with 11 bases in between. The CDR3 loop reads CASSPWDTNEQFF. DNA for the CDR3: TGCGCCAGCAGTCCCTGGGACACCAATGAGCAGTTCTTC.

This chain uses TRBV18 with TRBJ2-7, with a weak D call TRBD1 (5 bases). Germline CDR1 and CDR2: KGHSH and LQKENI. V lost 6 bases, J lost 6 bases, and 12 bases lay in between. CDR3 length equals 12 residues. CDR3 sequence: CASSLETAEQYF. DNA of the CDR3: TGTGCCAGCTCCCTCGAGACAGCCGAGCAGTACTTC.

The V and J genes are TRBV9 and TRBJ2-7; 8 nucleotides match TRBD1. CDR1 is SGDLS, CDR2 YYNGEE, per germline. The CDR3 has 17 amino acids. V was pared by 0 bases and J by 0 bases, with 8 bases of the junction left unmatched. CDR3: CASSVGLGTGSSYEQYF. The CDR3, as DNA: TGTGCCAGCAGCGTAGGGCTTGGGACAGGCAGCTCCTACGAGCAGTACTTC. Full variable domain (remainder filled in from reference TRBV9 and TRBJ2-7): DSGVTQTPKHLITATGQRVTLRCSPRSGDLSVYWYQQSLDQGLQFLIQYYNGEERAKGNILERFSAQQFPDLHSELNLSSLELGDSALYFCASSVGLGTGSSYEQYFGPGTRLTVT.

The chain combines TRBV6-1 with TRBJ1-3; D not resolved. There are 13 residues in the CDR3. Germline-derived CDR1 and CDR2 are MNHNS and SASEGT. V dropped 8 bases and J dropped 0 bases, with 8 bases sitting between them. The CDR3 is CASSTNSGNTIYF. The CDR3, as DNA: TGTGCCAGCTCCACTAACTCTGGAAACACCATATATTTT.

CDR3 nucleotide sequence: TGCGCCAGCAGCTTCTCGGGGGGTGAGACCCAGTACTTC. As protein: CASSFSGGETQYF. The chain joins TRBV5-1 to TRBJ2-5; 7 bases align to TRBD2. Germline trimming cut 2 bases from V and 5 bases from J; bases unmatched to any gene: 3. The germline V gene has CDR1 SGHRS and CDR2 YFSETQ. The CDR3 runs 13 residues.

This rearrangement joins TRBV9 to TRBJ2-7; TRBD2 might be the D (6 bases). V shed 3 bases and J shed 0 bases, with 16 bases lying between them. Germline loops: CDR1 SGDLS, CDR2 YYNGEE. There are 16 residues in the CDR3. This chain's CDR3 is CASSAWDSEGSYEQYF. CDR3 sequence (DNA): TGTGCCAGCAGCGCGTGGGACTCAGAAGGCTCCTACGAGCAGTACTTC.

The chain carries TRBV2 and TRBJ2-3; D might be TRBD2 (6 bases). Between the trimmed V and J ends, which lost 4 bases and 5 bases, there was a span of 22 bases. CDR1 is SNHLY and CDR2 is FYNNEI in the germline V gene. CDR3 length: 17 amino acids. The CDR3 loop reads CASSVYPEGGTIDTQYF. The CDR3 region has the DNA TGTGCCAGCAGTGTGTACCCGGAAGGAGGGACCATAGATACGCAGTATTTT.

The chain has TRBV5-6 and TRBJ2-5; TRBD1 agrees at 7 bases. CDR3 size: 13 residues. Per the germline V gene, CDR1 is SGHDT and CDR2 is YYEEEE. With 3 bases clipped from V and 5 bases from J, the junction kept 4 bases outside the gene matches. DNA of the CDR3: TGTGCCAGCAGCTCCACAGGGGTGGAGACCCAGTACTTC. The encoded protein is CASSSTGVETQYF.

The genes are TRBV3-1 (or the pseudogene TRBV3-2) and TRBJ1-2; tentative D call: TRBD1 (5 bases). V was clipped by 4 bases and J by 4 bases, with 16 bases between them. The germline V gene has CDR1 LGHDT and CDR2 YNNKEL (reference sequence). CDR3 length: 15 residues. The DNA of the CDR3 is TGTGCCAGCAGCCCCTTCTCCAGGGCAGCCTATGGCTACACCTTC. Its protein is CASSPFSRAAYGYTF.

This clone was seen only a few times. The chain couples TRBV6-5 to TRBJ1-1, with 8 bases lining up with TRBD1. CDR3 size: 14 residues. V was pared by 5 bases and J by 5 bases, with 7 bases of the junction left unmatched. From germline, CDR1 is MNHEY and CDR2 SVGAGI. The CDR3 loop is CASSKPGGGTEAFF. In DNA form, the CDR3 reads TGTGCCAGCAGTAAACCAGGGGGCGGGACTGAAGCTTTCTTT.

The count of this clone is one. This chain links TRBV5-1 with TRBJ2-3; 9 bases map to TRBD1. Germline lookup yields CDR1 SGHRS and CDR2 YFSETQ. J was trimmed by 1 base and V by 0 bases; bases with no gene match: 6. The CDR3 loop spans 17 amino acids. This chain's CDR3 is CASSLEVRTGGTDTQYF. The CDR3 DNA reads as TGCGCCAGCAGCTTGGAAGTCAGGACAGGGGGCACAGATACGCAGTATTTT.

V is TRBV6-5 and J is TRBJ1-4, with TRBD1 matching over 7 bases. In germline, CDR1 is MNHEY, CDR2 SVGAGI. The CDR3 totals 14 residues. J lost 12 bases, V lost 5 bases, and 12 bases had no gene match. CDR3 residues: CASSLRQGGTQLFF. The DNA for the CDR3 is TGTGCCAGCAGTCTACGACAGGGAGGTACTCAACTGTTTTTT.

The V gene is TRBV28, the J gene TRBJ2-1; TRBD1 is a possible D gene (6 bases). This CDR3 has 14 amino acids. Germline CDR1 reads MDHEN; CDR2 reads SYDVKM. Trimming removed 11 bases at V and 5 bases at J, with 19 bases between. CDR3 sequence (DNA): TGTGCCTGCACTACGCCAGACAGGCACAATGAGCAGTTCTTC. Amino acids: CACTTPDRHNEQFF. The whole variable domain, remainder taken from reference TRBV28 and TRBJ2-1, is DVKVTQSSRYLVKRTGEKVFLECVQDMDHENMFWYRQDPGLGLRLIYFSYDVKMKEKGDIPEGYSVSREKKERFSLILESASTNQTSMYLCACTTPDRHNEQFFGPGTRLTVL.

V gene TRBV6-5 combines with J gene TRBJ2-5, with 7 bases lining up with TRBD1. The CDR3 totals 13 residues. The germline V gene has CDR1 MNHEY and CDR2 SVGAGI. J lost 0 bases, V lost 7 bases, and 2 bases had no gene match. The CDR3 region is CASNRGYQETQYF. The CDR3 nucleotides read TGTGCCAGCAACAGGGGCTACCAAGAGACCCAGTACTTC.

This rearrangement joins TRBV28 to TRBJ1-2; D is possibly TRBD1 (5 bases). Trimming took off 6 bases at V and 0 bases at J, with 8 bases between the two ends. CDR3 length: 13 amino acids. CDR1 is MDHEN, CDR2 SYDVKM, per germline. The CDR3 DNA reads TGTGCCAGCAGCGGGGGGGCTAACTATGGCTACACCTTC. Amino acid sequence: CASSGGANYGYTF.

V usage is TRBV2 and J usage is TRBJ1-2; TRBD1 aligns across 8 bases. Looked up from germline, CDR1 is SNHLY and CDR2 is FYNNEI. V was pared by 6 bases and J by 7 bases, with 13 bases of the junction left unmatched. The length of the CDR3 is 15 residues. In nucleotides, the CDR3 is TGTGCCAGCAGCTCCCCATTGAGACAGGGGTTTGGCTACACCTTC. Translating gives CASSSPLRQGFGYTF.

This rearrangement joins TRBV7-9 to TRBJ2-1, with 12 nucleotides matching TRBD2. CDR3 length equals 15 residues. Per germline, CDR1 SEHNR and CDR2 FQNEAQ (reference sequence). J lost 15 bases, V lost 1 base, and 10 bases had no gene match. The CDR3 region is CASSLVGLAGGEWFF. The CDR3 bases are TGTGCCAGCAGCTTAGTGGGTCTAGCGGGAGGGGAGTGGTTCTTC. The full variable domain, with the rest looked up from reference TRBV7-9 and TRBJ2-1, is DTGVSQNPRHKITKRGQNVTFRCDPISEHNRLYWYRQTLGQGPEFLTYFQNEAQLEKSRLLSDRFSAERPKGSFSTLEIQRTEQGDSAMYLCASSLVGLAGGEWFFGPGTRLTVL.

The V call is TRBV11-3, the J call TRBJ2-1, with D maybe TRBD2 (7 bases). The V gene lost 0 bases and the J gene lost 6 bases, with 12 bases spanning the gap. The germline V gene encodes CDR1 SGHNT and CDR2 YENEEA. The length of the CDR3 is 15 residues. Here the CDR3 reads CASSLDSRGANEQFF. The CDR3 bases are TGTGCCAGCAGCTTAGACTCCCGGGGGGCCAATGAGCAGTTCTTC.

V is TRBV7-9 and J is TRBJ1-2; possibly TRBD1 for D (5 bases). The V end lost 4 bases, the J end lost 2 bases, and 11 bases lay between the germline ends. CDR1 and CDR2 from the germline V gene are SEHNR and FQNEAQ (reference sequence). This CDR3 contains 14 residues. This chain's CDR3 is CASSSDILNYGYTF. The DNA for the CDR3 is TGTGCCAGCAGCTCGGACATTTTGAACTATGGCTACACCTTC.